This entry is about one T cell receptor beta chain. The data were obtained in a study of shared clonotypes between healthy human individuals. About the research overall: Used for every donor were three CD4 naive, three CD4 memory, two CD8 naive and one CD8 memory plate.

The assay was immunoSEQ multiplex PCR, and TCRdb's table has in-frame clones only and misses some. The sample has 950,000 to 1,300,000 clones, approximately 76% seen once. The J segment lost 2 bases and the V segment lost 1 base, leaving 8 bases of the junction unmatched. The germline CDR1 and CDR2 sequences are SGDLS and YYNGEE. The CDR3 length is 17 residues. The genes are TRBV9 and TRBJ2-3; 9 nucleotides match TRBD2. The material sequenced was memory CD4+ T cells sorted from blood. Subset: CD45RA-negative fraction. The clonotype originates from a young man in good health. The DNA of the CDR3 is TGTGCCAGCAGCGTATCCGCTAGCGGGAAATTCACAGATACGCAGTATTTT. Translated, it gives CASSVSASGKFTDTQYF.